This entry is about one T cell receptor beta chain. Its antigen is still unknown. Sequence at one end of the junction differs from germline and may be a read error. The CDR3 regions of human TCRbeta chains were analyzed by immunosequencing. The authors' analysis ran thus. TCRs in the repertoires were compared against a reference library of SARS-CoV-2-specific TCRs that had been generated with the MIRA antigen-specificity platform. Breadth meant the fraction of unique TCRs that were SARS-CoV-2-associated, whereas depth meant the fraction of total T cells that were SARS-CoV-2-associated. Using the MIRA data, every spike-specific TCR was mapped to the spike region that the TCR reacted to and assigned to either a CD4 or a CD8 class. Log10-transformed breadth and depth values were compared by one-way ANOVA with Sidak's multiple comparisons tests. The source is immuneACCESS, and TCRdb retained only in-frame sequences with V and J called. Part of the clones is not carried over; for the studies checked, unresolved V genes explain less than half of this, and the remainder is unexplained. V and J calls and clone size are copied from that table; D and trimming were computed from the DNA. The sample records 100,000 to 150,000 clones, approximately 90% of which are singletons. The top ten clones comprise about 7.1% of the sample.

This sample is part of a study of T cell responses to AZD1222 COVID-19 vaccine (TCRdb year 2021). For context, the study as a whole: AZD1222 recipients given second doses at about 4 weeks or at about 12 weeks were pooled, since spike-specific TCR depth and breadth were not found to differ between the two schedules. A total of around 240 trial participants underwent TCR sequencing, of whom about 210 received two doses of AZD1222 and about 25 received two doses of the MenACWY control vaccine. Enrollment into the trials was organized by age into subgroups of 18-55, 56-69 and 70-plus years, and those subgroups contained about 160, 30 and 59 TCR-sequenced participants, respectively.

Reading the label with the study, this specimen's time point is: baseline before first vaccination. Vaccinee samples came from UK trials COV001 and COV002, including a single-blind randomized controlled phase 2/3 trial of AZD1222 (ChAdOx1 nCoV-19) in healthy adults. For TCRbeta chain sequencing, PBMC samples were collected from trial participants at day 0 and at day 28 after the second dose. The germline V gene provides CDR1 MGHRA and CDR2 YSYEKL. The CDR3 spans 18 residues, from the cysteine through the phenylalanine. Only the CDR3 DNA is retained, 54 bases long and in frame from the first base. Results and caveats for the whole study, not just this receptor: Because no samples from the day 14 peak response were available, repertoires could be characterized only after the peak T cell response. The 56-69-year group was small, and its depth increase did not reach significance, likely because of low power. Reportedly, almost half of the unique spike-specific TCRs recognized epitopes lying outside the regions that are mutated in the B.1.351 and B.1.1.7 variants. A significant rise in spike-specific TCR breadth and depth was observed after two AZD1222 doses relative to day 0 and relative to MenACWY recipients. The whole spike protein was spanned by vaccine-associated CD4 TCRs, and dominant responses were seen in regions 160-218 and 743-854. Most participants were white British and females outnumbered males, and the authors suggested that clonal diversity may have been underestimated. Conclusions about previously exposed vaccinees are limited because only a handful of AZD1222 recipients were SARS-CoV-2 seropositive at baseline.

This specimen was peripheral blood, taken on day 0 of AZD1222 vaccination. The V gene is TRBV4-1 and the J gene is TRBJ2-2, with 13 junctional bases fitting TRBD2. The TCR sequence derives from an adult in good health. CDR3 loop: CARSRQLAGGTNTGELFF. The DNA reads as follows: TGCGCCCGCAGCCGACAACTAGCGGGGGGGACGAACACCGGGGAGCTGTTTTTT.